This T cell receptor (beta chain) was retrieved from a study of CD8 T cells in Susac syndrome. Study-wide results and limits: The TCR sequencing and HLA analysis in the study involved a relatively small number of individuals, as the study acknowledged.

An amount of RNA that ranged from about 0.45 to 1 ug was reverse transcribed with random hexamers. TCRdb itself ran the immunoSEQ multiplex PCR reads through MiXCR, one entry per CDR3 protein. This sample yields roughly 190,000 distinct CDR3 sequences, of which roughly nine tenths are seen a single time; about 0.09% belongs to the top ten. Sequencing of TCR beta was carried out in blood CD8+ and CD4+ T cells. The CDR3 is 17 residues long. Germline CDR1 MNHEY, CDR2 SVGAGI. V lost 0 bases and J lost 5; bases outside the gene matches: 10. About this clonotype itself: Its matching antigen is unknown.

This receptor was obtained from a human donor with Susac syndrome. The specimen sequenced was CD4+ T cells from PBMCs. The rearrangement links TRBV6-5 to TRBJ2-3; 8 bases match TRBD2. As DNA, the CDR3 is TGTGCCAGCAGTTACTCGTCCGGGGGGGGCCTAGGAGATACGCAGTATTTT. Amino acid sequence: CASSYSSGGGLGDTQYF.